This T cell receptor (beta chain) was sequenced for a study of blood T cell repertoires in COVID-19. In the study overall: Samples representing acute and convalescent COVID-19 were sourced from the United States, Italy and Spain. T cells, B-cell-depleted T cells, or PBMCs supplied cDNA or gDNA.

The Seattle patients joined while their infection was active and were tracked longitudinally afterward. Original methodology: Amplifying reference gene primers gave estimates of nucleated cell counts. Only in-frame clones appear in the TCRdb table, and some are missing; sequencing was by immunoSEQ multiplex PCR. V, J and clone size are taken as reported in that table, and D and trimming were inferred from the DNA itself. The sample has roughly 200,000 clones, 82% seen once. This clonotype was obtained from an elderly woman with COVID-19, enrolled during active disease. Specimen: peripheral blood.

DNA of the CDR3: TGTGCCAGCAGCCCTGGGACAGGGGGTTGGACGCAGTATTTT. Its translation: CASSPGTGGWTQYF. The chain has TRBV7-3 and TRBJ2-3; 11 nucleotides align to TRBD1. This CDR3 is 14 amino acids long. Unmatched junction bases numbered 7, after V lost 5 bases and J lost 9 bases. CDR1 is SGHTA and CDR2 is FQGTGA in the germline V gene.